Here is one TCR beta chain with its context. As yet, its antigen is unknown. These data come from a study of T cell responses to AZD1222 COVID-19 vaccine. Turning to the study itself: Timing groups of about 4 and about 12 weeks for second doses were pooled.

The CDR3 spans 14 residues. The ends were cut back, 5 bases at V and 0 bases at J, with 11 bases in the middle. Germline V CDR1 and CDR2: SGHNT, YYREEE (reference sequence). Regarding the study as a whole: Mostly white British, mostly female donors; authors suggested clonal diversity may be underestimated. CD4 TCRs covered the whole spike, strongest at regions 160-218 and 743-854.

Clones were sequenced by immunoSEQ multiplex PCR, and TCRdb holds only the in-frame ones, with some missing. The sample includes 120,000 or so clones, around 89% of them seen just once. The chain links TRBV5-4 to TRBJ1-1; tentative D call: TRBD1 (5 bases). This sequence originates from an adult in good health. The sample here was peripheral blood, taken on day 0 of AZD1222 vaccination. CDR3 nucleotide sequence: TGTGCCAGCAGAGCTGGGGGAATGAACACTGAAGCTTTCTTT. Translated, it gives CASRAGGMNTEAFF.